Each of the 15 T cell receptor beta chains below was sequenced from the same sample in a study of blood T cell repertoires in COVID-19. Produced via immunoSEQ multiplex PCR; TCRdb's table is partial and in-frame only. The table has roughly 250,000 clones, roughly three quarters seen once; the top ten hold roughly 4%. Sequenced sample: peripheral blood. The receptors were sampled from a woman aged 40 to 50 with active or convalescent COVID-19.

The V gene is TRBV7-3, the J gene TRBJ1-1; D call uncertain. V lost 3 bases, J lost 1 base, and 6 bases lay in between. The CDR3 runs to 13 residues. Germline V CDR1 and CDR2: SGHTA, FQGTGA. CDR3 coding DNA: TGTGCCAGCAGCTTCGGTAGGAACACTGAAGCTTTCTTT. Its protein is CASSFGRNTEAFF.

This rearrangement joins TRBV7-3 to TRBJ2-1; D possibly corresponds to TRBD1 (5 bases). V lost 4 bases and J 4 bases, leaving 14 bases between the germline ends. Looked up from germline, CDR1 is SGHTA and CDR2 is FQGTGA. This CDR3 is 15 amino acids long. The CDR3 loop reads CASSSGYFPYNEQFF. The CDR3, as DNA: TGTGCCAGCAGCTCAGGGTATTTCCCATACAATGAGCAGTTCTTC.

The chain carries TRBV5-1 and TRBJ2-3; D is ambiguous. In germline, CDR1 is SGHRS, CDR2 YFSETQ. The V and J ends lost 1 base and 8 bases respectively, with 5 bases between them. The length of the CDR3 is 11 residues. The CDR3 spells CASSLRGTQYF. DNA for the CDR3: TGCGCCAGCAGCTTGAGAGGTACGCAGTATTTT. Supplemented by reference TRBV5-1 and TRBJ2-3, the full variable domain reads KAGVTQTPRYLIKTRGQQVTLSCSPISGHRSVSWYQQTPGQGLQFLFEYFSETQRNKGNFPGRFSGRQFSNSRSEMNVSTLELGDSALYLCASSLRGTQYFGPGTRLTVL.

This clone was seen a single time. CDR3 loop: CASSESAAWNTEAFF. In DNA, the CDR3 is TGTGCCAGCAGTGAATCGGCGGCGTGGAACACTGAAGCTTTCTTT. This chain connects TRBV2 to TRBJ1-1; D unclear. V was trimmed by 2 bases and J by 1 base, leaving 11 bases between them. The CDR3 spans 15 residues. Germline assignment: CDR1 SNHLY and CDR2 FYNNEI.

V is TRBV5-1 and J is TRBJ2-5; TRBD2 matches at 7 bases. Germline loops: CDR1 SGHRS, CDR2 YFSETQ. With 3 bases clipped from V and 4 bases from J, the junction kept 6 bases outside the gene matches. The CDR3 totals 14 residues. CDR3 sequence reads: CASSSTSVPETQYF. In DNA, the CDR3 is TGCGCCAGCAGCTCTACTAGCGTCCCAGAGACCCAGTACTTC. The full variable domain, completed using reference TRBV5-1 and TRBJ2-5, is KAGVTQTPRYLIKTRGQQVTLSCSPISGHRSVSWYQQTPGQGLQFLFEYFSETQRNKGNFPGRFSGRQFSNSRSEMNVSTLELGDSALYLCASSSTSVPETQYFGPGTRLLVL.

This clone was observed a handful of times. The V and J genes are TRBV7-8 and TRBJ1-2; perhaps TRBD1 as D (5 bases). Per germline, CDR1 SGHVS and CDR2 FQNEAQ. The CDR3 covers 16 residues. V shed 1 base and J shed 8 bases, with 20 bases lying between them. CDR3 in DNA: TGTGCCAGCAGCTTAGGACGAAGGGGCGGAAGGGGCGGCTACACCTTC. This translates into CASSLGRRGGRGGYTF.

This clone was observed a handful of times. The CDR3 region has the DNA TGCGCCAGCAGCTTGGACCGGGACGAGCAGTACTTC. Residues: CASSLDRDEQYF. This sequence joins TRBV5-1 and TRBJ2-7; no firm D call. Looked up from germline, CDR1 is SGHRS and CDR2 is YFSETQ. V was shortened by 0 bases and J by 5 bases, with 6 bases between the two germline ends. CDR3 length: 12 residues.

V usage is TRBV3-1 (or the pseudogene TRBV3-2) and J usage is TRBJ2-3; 8 nucleotides match TRBD2. The CDR3 length is 14 residues. Trimming removed 4 bases from V and 3 bases from J; junction bases left unmatched: 3. Per germline, CDR1 LGHDT and CDR2 YNNKEL (reference sequence). CDR3 in amino acids: CASSLGTRTDTQYF. The CDR3 bases are TGTGCCAGCAGCCTTGGGACTAGAACAGATACGCAGTATTTT.

The J gene is TRBJ2-5, the V gene TRBV6-6; TRBD2 might be the D (5 bases). Per germline, CDR1 MNHNY and CDR2 SVGAGI (reference sequence). V was cut by 6 bases and J by 3 bases, with 11 bases left in between. This CDR3 has 13 amino acids. This chain's CDR3 is CASRRERKETQYF. CDR3 sequence (DNA): TGTGCCAGCAGGAGGGAACGGAAAGAGACCCAGTACTTC.

V gene TRBV4-1 combines with J gene TRBJ2-7, with 9 bases fitting TRBD1. This CDR3 region has 16 residues. Germline V gene lookup returns CDR1 MGHRA and CDR2 YSYEKL. J gave up 3 bases and V 4 bases, and 10 bases lay outside the gene matches. The CDR3 here is CASSPRGDRANYEQYV. The CDR3, as DNA: TGCGCCAGCAGCCCCCGAGGGGACAGGGCCAACTACGAGCAGTACGTC.

This sequence joins TRBV6-1 and TRBJ1-5, with D possibly TRBD1 on 6 matching bases. CDR1 is MNHNS, CDR2 SASEGT, per germline. CDR3 length: 20 amino acids. V lost 0 bases, J lost 0 bases, and 21 bases lay in between. CDR3 region: CASSEAAGGRTIISNQPQHF. The CDR3 DNA is TGTGCCAGCAGTGAAGCGGCGGGGGGCCGAACTATTATTAGCAATCAGCCCCAGCATTTT.

Details on this clone: The germline gene is not matched at one end of the junction; a read error may be the cause. Here the CDR3 DNA reads TGTGCCAGCACCTTAGTGGGCCTAAACTATGGCTACACCTTC. It specifies CASTLVGLNYGYTF. The chain joins TRBV7-9 to TRBJ1-2; D not certain. The CDR3 is 14 amino acids. Germline-derived CDR1 and CDR2 are SEHNR and FQNEAQ (reference sequence). The full variable domain, its missing parts supplied by reference TRBV7-9 and TRBJ1-2, is DTGVSQNPRHKITKRGQNVTFRCDPISEHNRLYWYRQTLGQGPEFLTYFQNEAQLEKSRLLSDRFSAERPKGSFSTLEIQRTEQGDSAMYLCASTLVGLNYGYTFGSGTRLTVV.

The J gene is TRBJ1-2, the V gene TRBV9, with 10 positions matching TRBD1. The V and J ends lost 3 bases and 7 bases, in that order; junction bases with no gene match: 3. CDR1 and CDR2 from the germline V gene are SGDLS and YYNGEE. The CDR3 loop spans 13 amino acids. CDR3 sequence reads: CASSERTGGGYTF. The CDR3 DNA reads as TGTGCCAGCAGCGAAAGGACAGGGGGTGGCTACACCTTC.

The rearrangement joins TRBV4-1 to TRBJ1-5, with TRBD1 matching 11 bases. CDR3 length: 14 amino acids. V lost 4 bases, J lost 6 bases, and 2 bases stayed unmatched. Germline V gene data show CDR1 as MGHRA and CDR2 as YSYEKL. Here the CDR3 reads CASSPGQGVQPQHF. The CDR3 DNA reads TGCGCCAGCAGCCCGGGACAGGGGGTTCAGCCCCAGCATTTT.

The chain couples TRBV7-9 to TRBJ2-5, with TRBD2 identical over 9 bases. CDR1 and CDR2 from the germline V gene are SEHNR and FQNEAQ (reference sequence). V was clipped by 2 bases and J by 0 bases; unmatched bases: 7. The CDR3 consists of 17 residues. The CDR3 here is CASSLSSSGVYQETQYF. CDR3 nucleotide sequence: TGTGCCAGCAGCTTATCGTCTAGCGGGGTGTACCAAGAGACCCAGTACTTC. The variable domain in full, completed from reference TRBV7-9 and TRBJ2-5, reads DTGVSQNPRHKITKRGQNVTFRCDPISEHNRLYWYRQTLGQGPEFLTYFQNEAQLEKSRLLSDRFSAERPKGSFSTLEIQRTEQGDSAMYLCASSLSSSGVYQETQYFGPGTRLLVL.